Listed here are 6 T cell receptor beta chains from one sample, sequenced in a study of blood T cell repertoires in COVID-19. The repertoire was sequenced with immunoSEQ multiplex PCR; TCRdb's copy has only in-frame clones and lacks some. The sample has about 20,000 clones; 79% are singletons. The sequencing input was peripheral blood. All receptors derive from an older man with acute or convalescent COVID-19.

The rearrangement links TRBV11-2 to TRBJ2-2; a weak D match, TRBD1 (5 bases). The CDR3 is made up of 12 amino acids. Germline assignment: CDR1 SGHAT and CDR2 FQNNGV. V lost 4 bases and J 5 bases, leaving 5 bases between the germline ends. In DNA, the CDR3 is TGTGCCAGCAGCTCAGGGACCGGGGAGCTGTTTTTT. It yields the protein CASSSGTGELFF. Looking up the rest from reference TRBV11-2 and TRBJ2-2 gives the full variable domain: EAGVAQSPRYKIIEKRQSVAFWCNPISGHATLYWYQQILGQGPKLLIQFQNNGVVDDSQLPKDRFSAERLKGVDSTLKIQPAKLEDSAVYLCASSSGTGELFFGEGSRLTVL.

In this sample, this clone turned up once. The rearrangement joins TRBV5-1 to TRBJ2-5; TRBD1 matches at 11 bases. V lost 3 bases and J lost 5; bases outside the gene matches: 6. The CDR3 loop spans 15 amino acids. Germline loops: CDR1 SGHRS, CDR2 YFSETQ. The CDR3 DNA is TGCGCCAGCAGCTCCGGACAGGGGGCGAGTGAGACCCAGTACTTC. Encoded protein: CASSSGQGASETQYF.

V gene TRBV28 combines with J gene TRBJ1-5; possibly TRBD1 for D (5 bases). This CDR3 region has 13 residues. CDR1 and CDR2 from the germline V gene are MDHEN and SYDVKM. The V end was cut by 3 bases, the J end by 7 bases, with 10 bases between. CDR3 in DNA: TGTGCCAGCAGTTTGGCAGGGTGGCAGCCCCAGCATTTT. Protein product: CASSLAGWQPQHF.

This chain uses TRBV4-1 with TRBJ1-4, with a tentative D call TRBD1 (6 bases). Trimming took off 4 bases at V and 1 base at J, with 13 bases between the two ends. From germline, CDR1 is MGHRA and CDR2 YSYEKL. The CDR3 loop spans 16 amino acids. DNA of the CDR3: TGCGCCAGCAGCCGGGGGGGGCGAGGAACTAATGAAAAACTGTTTTTT. Its translation is CASSRGGRGTNEKLFF.

This clone has only a few counts. This chain's CDR3 is CASSFPTSDYSYEQYF. The CDR3 DNA reads TGTGCCAGCAGCTTTCCTACTAGCGACTACTCCTACGAGCAGTACTTC. The rearrangement links TRBV7-9 to TRBJ2-7; 7 nucleotides agree with TRBD2. CDR3 length equals 16 residues. Germline values: CDR1 SEHNR, CDR2 FQNEAQ (reference sequence). The V gene end was trimmed by 3 bases and the J gene end by 0 bases; junction bases not matched to a gene: 8.

This clone was seen only a few times. The genes are TRBV19 and TRBJ2-2, with D perhaps TRBD2 (5 bases). This CDR3 contains 15 residues. V dropped 7 bases and J dropped 8 bases, with 20 bases sitting between them. CDR1 and CDR2 from the germline V gene are LNHDA and SQIVND (reference sequence). The CDR3: CASTDDPRGVGELFF. CDR3 sequence (DNA): TGTGCCAGTACCGATGACCCCCGGGGAGTTGGGGAGCTGTTTTTT.